This T cell receptor (beta chain) was documented in a study of technical replicates of blood from a few donors. This CDR3 has 13 residues. V lost 3 bases to trimming and J lost 4 bases, with 7 bases between them. Germline assignment: CDR1 SGHVS and CDR2 FNYEAQ. This clone was recorded once. Sequencing was performed with immunoSEQ multiplex PCR; in TCRdb, only in-frame clones are kept and a portion is missing. The profile shows about 100,000 clones, approximately 95% of them singletons. The chain has TRBV7-6 and TRBJ1-5; D remains ambiguous. The sample consisted of T cells isolated from PBMCs. This TCR derives from a human donor in good health. CDR3 sequence (DNA): TGTGCCAGCAGCTTCGGGATTAATCAGCCCCAGCATTTT. This codes for CASSFGINQPQHF.